This is a list of T cell receptor beta chains from one sample in a study of blood T cell repertoires in COVID-19. The method was immunoSEQ multiplex PCR; TCRdb's version includes in-frame clones alone and lacks a portion of them. The sample has approximately 330,000 clones, approximately 86% seen once. Material: peripheral blood. The source of these receptors is a man between 25 and 39 years old with COVID-19, enrolled during active disease. CDR3s include the opening cysteine and the closing phenylalanine or tryptophan. D genes are given only for firm matches. Only part of the rows carry a size: once, few, many, or a class if the clone is expanded.

CDR3 DNA: TGCGCCAGCAGCTTGGCAGGGACAGGGCGTGAAAAACTGTTTTTT
CDR3 protein: CASSLAGTGREKLFF
V gene: TRBV5-1
J gene: TRBJ1-4
D gene: TRBD1
clone size: NA

CDR3 DNA: TGTGCCAGCAGCTTAAGGGGGGGGCCCGGAGGGCAGTACTTC
CDR3 protein: CASSLRGGPGGQYF
V gene: TRBV7-2
J gene: TRBJ2-7
D gene: NA
clone size: NA

CDR3 DNA: TGTGCCAGCAGCGTAGCGGGGGGCCCTACCTACGAGCAGTACTTC
CDR3 protein: CASSVAGGPTYEQYF
V gene: TRBV9
J gene: TRBJ2-7
D gene: NA
clone size: NA

CDR3 DNA: TGTGCCAGCAGTTACTCGACAGAGCTCTATGGCTACACCTTC
CDR3 protein: CASSYSTELYGYTF
V gene: TRBV6-5
J gene: TRBJ1-2
D gene: NA
clone size: NA

CDR3 DNA: TGTGCCAGCAGTGAATGGGGAGCGGGAGAGGAGCAGTTCTTC
CDR3 protein: CASSEWGAGEEQFF
V gene: TRBV25-1
J gene: TRBJ2-1
D gene: TRBD2
clone size: NA

CDR3 DNA: TGCGCCAGCAGCTTGGCCGGGACTTCGAACTACGAGCAGTACTTC
CDR3 protein: CASSLAGTSNYEQYF
V gene: TRBV5-1
J gene: TRBJ2-7
D gene: NA
clone size: NA

CDR3 DNA: TGTGCCAGCAGCTTAGTAGCCGGGAGCATCTACGAGCAGTACTTC
CDR3 protein: CASSLVAGSIYEQYF
V gene: TRBV7-8
J gene: TRBJ2-7
D gene: NA
clone size: few

CDR3 DNA: TGTGCCAGCAGCCCGCCGGGACAGGGCAATTTTGGCTACACCTTC
CDR3 protein: CASSPPGQGNFGYTF
V gene: TRBV7-9
J gene: TRBJ1-2
D gene: TRBD1
clone size: NA

CDR3 DNA: TGTGCCAGCAGCCTAGACGCTAGCTCCTACAATGAGCAGTTCTTC
CDR3 protein: CASSLDASSYNEQFF
V gene: TRBV9
J gene: TRBJ2-1
D gene: NA
clone size: NA

CDR3 DNA: TGTGCCAGCAGCTTACCGGGACTAGCGGGAGTGAAGACAGATACGCAGTATTTT
CDR3 protein: CASSLPGLAGVKTDTQYF
V gene: TRBV5-4
J gene: TRBJ2-3
D gene: TRBD2
clone size: NA

CDR3 DNA: TGTGCCAGCAGTTTGGCGGTCCGAGGGCAGTTCTTC
CDR3 protein: CASSLAVRGQFF
V gene: TRBV28
J gene: TRBJ2-1
D gene: NA
clone size: NA

CDR3 DNA: TGTGCCAGCAGCCGCTCCGGGACTAATGAAAAACTGTTTTTT
CDR3 protein: CASSRSGTNEKLFF
V gene: TRBV14
J gene: TRBJ1-4
D gene: NA
clone size: NA

CDR3 DNA: TGTGCCACCACCAACGGCGGGCGGACTAACTATGGCTACACCTTC
CDR3 protein: CATTNGGRTNYGYTF
V gene: TRBV6-5
J gene: TRBJ1-2
D gene: NA
clone size: few

CDR3 DNA: TGTGCCAGCAGTTACGAGGGGGTGGGGGAGCCCCAGCATTTT
CDR3 protein: CASSYEGVGEPQHF
V gene: TRBV6-5
J gene: TRBJ1-5
D gene: NA
clone size: NA

CDR3 DNA: TGTGCCAGCAGTCCCAGGGGCCTCCCCCGCGAGCAGTACTTC
CDR3 protein: CASSPRGLPREQYF
V gene: TRBV6-2/TRBV6-3
J gene: TRBJ2-7
D gene: NA
clone size: NA

CDR3 DNA: TGTGCCAGCAGCCCTACCCTTGGACAGGGGGTAAATGGCTACACCTTC
CDR3 protein: CASSPTLGQGVNGYTF
V gene: TRBV28
J gene: TRBJ1-2
D gene: TRBD1
clone size: NA

CDR3 DNA: TGTGCCAGCTCACCCACTTCCGGGACACCCACCTTC
CDR3 protein: CASSPTSGTPTF
V gene: TRBV18
J gene: TRBJ1-2
D gene: NA
clone size: NA

CDR3 DNA: TGTGCCAGCAGCCCGTCTAGCGGGAGGGCCGGGGAGCTGTTTTTT
CDR3 protein: CASSPSSGRAGELFF
V gene: TRBV7-6
J gene: TRBJ2-2
D gene: TRBD2
clone size: NA

CDR3 DNA: TGTGCCAGTAGTATAGGACAGGTTGGTTACGAGCAGTACTTC
CDR3 protein: CASSIGQVGYEQYF
V gene: TRBV19
J gene: TRBJ2-7
D gene: NA
clone size: NA

CDR3 DNA: TGTGCCAGCAGCTTAGTATGGGGGGCTGGAAACACCATATATTTT
CDR3 protein: CASSLVWGAGNTIYF
V gene: TRBV7-2
J gene: TRBJ1-3
D gene: NA
clone size: NA

CDR3 DNA: TGCAGCGTTGGCGACACCGGGGAGCTGTTTTTT
CDR3 protein: CSVGDTGELFF
V gene: TRBV29-1
J gene: TRBJ2-2
D gene: NA
clone size: NA

CDR3 DNA: TGTGCCAGCAGCCTATCGACTAGCGCGAGCTCCTACAATGAGCAGTTCTTC
CDR3 protein: CASSLSTSASSYNEQFF
V gene: TRBV7-2
J gene: TRBJ2-1
D gene: TRBD2
clone size: NA

CDR3 DNA: TGTGCCAGCAGTCAGGGTGCGACAGGGCCCAATAATTCACCCCTCCACTTT
CDR3 protein: CASSQGATGPNNSPLHF
V gene: TRBV5-4
J gene: TRBJ1-6
D gene: TRBD1
clone size: NA

CDR3 DNA: TGTGCCAGCAGCTTACTACGGGGAGCAGGGGAGCTGTTTTTT
CDR3 protein: CASSLLRGAGELFF
V gene: TRBV7-9
J gene: TRBJ2-2
D gene: NA
clone size: NA

CDR3 DNA: TGCGCCAGCAGCCATCCCGGGGATAATTCACCCCTCCACTTT
CDR3 protein: CASSHPGDNSPLHF
V gene: TRBV4-1
J gene: TRBJ1-6
D gene: NA
clone size: NA

CDR3 DNA: TGTGCCAGCTCACCAAACCGCATTCAGGGAGGGTACAATGAGCAGTTCTTC
CDR3 protein: CASSPNRIQGGYNEQFF
V gene: TRBV18
J gene: TRBJ2-1
D gene: TRBD2
clone size: NA

CDR3 DNA: TGTGCCAGCAGTAAGGACGGGAATTCCTACGAGCAGTACTTC
CDR3 protein: CASSKDGNSYEQYF
V gene: TRBV27
J gene: TRBJ2-7
D gene: NA
clone size: NA

CDR3 DNA: TGTGCCAGCAGCCCTACCTGGACAGGCAACGAGCAGTACTTC
CDR3 protein: CASSPTWTGNEQYF
V gene: TRBV14
J gene: TRBJ2-7
D gene: TRBD1
clone size: NA

CDR3 DNA: TGTGCCAGCAGGGGACTAGCGGGAGGTCACGAGCAGTACTTC
CDR3 protein: CASRGLAGGHEQYF
V gene: TRBV2
J gene: TRBJ2-7
D gene: TRBD2
clone size: NA

CDR3 DNA: TGTGCCATCAGGCCCCTCCCGGGACAGGCAAAAGATGAGCAGTTCTTC
CDR3 protein: CAIRPLPGQAKDEQFF
V gene: TRBV10-3
J gene: TRBJ2-1
D gene: TRBD1
clone size: NA

CDR3 DNA: TGTGCCAGCAGTTTGACCGACCTAGGTCAGCCCCAGCATTTT
CDR3 protein: CASSLTDLGQPQHF
V gene: TRBV27
J gene: TRBJ1-5
D gene: NA
clone size: NA

CDR3 DNA: TGTGCCAGCAGTTTATCGACAGGGGAAACCTACGAGCAGTACTTC
CDR3 protein: CASSLSTGETYEQYF
V gene: TRBV27
J gene: TRBJ2-7
D gene: TRBD1
clone size: NA

CDR3 DNA: TGTGCCAGCAGCCAATATGGGCTCGGTGAGCAGTTCTTC
CDR3 protein: CASSQYGLGEQFF
V gene: TRBV3-1/TRBV3-2
J gene: TRBJ2-1
D gene: NA
clone size: NA

CDR3 DNA: TGTGCCAGCAGTCTAGCGAACACTGAAGCTTTCTTT
CDR3 protein: CASSLANTEAFF
V gene: TRBV28
J gene: TRBJ1-1
D gene: NA
clone size: NA

CDR3 DNA: TGCGCCAGCAGCCCACTCCTAGATAGCACAGATACGCAGTATTTT
CDR3 protein: CASSPLLDSTDTQYF
V gene: TRBV4-3
J gene: TRBJ2-3
D gene: NA
clone size: once

CDR3 DNA: TGTGCCAGTAGTCAGGGACTAGCCATCACAGATACGCAGTATTTT
CDR3 protein: CASSQGLAITDTQYF
V gene: TRBV19
J gene: TRBJ2-3
D gene: TRBD2
clone size: NA

CDR3 DNA: TGTGCCAGCAGCCCAGTAGAGGGGGAGGGTAACTATGGCTACACCTTC
CDR3 protein: CASSPVEGEGNYGYTF
V gene: TRBV9
J gene: TRBJ1-2
D gene: NA
clone size: NA

CDR3 DNA: TGTGCCAGCAGCCGAGGGAGGCAATCCTACGAGCAGTACTTC
CDR3 protein: CASSRGRQSYEQYF
V gene: TRBV7-9
J gene: TRBJ2-7
D gene: NA
clone size: NA

CDR3 DNA: TGTGCCACCAGTGACCCGATCCGGGACAGGGAGCAGTACTTC
CDR3 protein: CATSDPIRDREQYF
V gene: TRBV24-1
J gene: TRBJ2-7
D gene: TRBD1
clone size: NA

CDR3 DNA: TGCGCCAGCAGTGACCGGGACAGGGAGAATCAGCCCCAGCATTTT
CDR3 protein: CASSDRDRENQPQHF
V gene: TRBV10-2
J gene: TRBJ1-5
D gene: TRBD1
clone size: NA

CDR3 DNA: TGTGCCATCAGGCCAGGGCAAGAGAACACTGAAGCTTTCTTT
CDR3 protein: CAIRPGQENTEAFF
V gene: TRBV10-3
J gene: TRBJ1-1
D gene: NA
clone size: NA

CDR3 DNA: TGCGCCAGCAGCCAAGGGTCTAGCGGGAGTTACACCGGGGAGCTGTTTTTT
CDR3 protein: CASSQGSSGSYTGELFF
V gene: TRBV4-3
J gene: TRBJ2-2
D gene: TRBD2
clone size: NA

CDR3 DNA: TGTGCCAGCAGCTCACTAGAATATCTTAACACCGGGGAGCTGTTTTTT
CDR3 protein: CASSSLEYLNTGELFF
V gene: TRBV11-2
J gene: TRBJ2-2
D gene: NA
clone size: NA

CDR3 DNA: TGCGCCAGCAGCTTGAAGCGGGGCTCCTACAATGAGCAGTTCTTC
CDR3 protein: CASSLKRGSYNEQFF
V gene: TRBV5-1
J gene: TRBJ2-1
D gene: TRBD2
clone size: NA

CDR3 DNA: TGTGCCAGCTCACCCGCGGGCCGTGGGACCTACAATGAGCAGTTCTTC
CDR3 protein: CASSPAGRGTYNEQFF
V gene: TRBV18
J gene: TRBJ2-1
D gene: NA
clone size: NA